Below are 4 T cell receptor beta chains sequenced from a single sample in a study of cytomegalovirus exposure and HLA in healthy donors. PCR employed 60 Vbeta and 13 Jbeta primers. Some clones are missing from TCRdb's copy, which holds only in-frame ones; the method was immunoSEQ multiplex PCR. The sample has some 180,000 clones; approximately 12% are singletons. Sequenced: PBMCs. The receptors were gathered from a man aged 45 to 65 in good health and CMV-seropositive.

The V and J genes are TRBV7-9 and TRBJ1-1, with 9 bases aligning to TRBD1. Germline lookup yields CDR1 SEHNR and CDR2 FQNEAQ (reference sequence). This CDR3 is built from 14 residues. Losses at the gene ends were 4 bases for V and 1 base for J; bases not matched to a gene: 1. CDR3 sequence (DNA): TGTGCCAGCAGCTGGGGACAGGGGAACACTGAAGCTTTCTTT. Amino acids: CASSWGQGNTEAFF.

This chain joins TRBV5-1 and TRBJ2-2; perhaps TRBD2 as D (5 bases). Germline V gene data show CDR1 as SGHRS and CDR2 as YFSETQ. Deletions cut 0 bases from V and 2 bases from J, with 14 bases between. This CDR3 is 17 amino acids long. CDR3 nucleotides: TGCGCCAGCAGCTTGGCCGGAGGAGGCCTTAACACCGGGGAGCTGTTTTTT. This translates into CASSLAGGGLNTGELFF.

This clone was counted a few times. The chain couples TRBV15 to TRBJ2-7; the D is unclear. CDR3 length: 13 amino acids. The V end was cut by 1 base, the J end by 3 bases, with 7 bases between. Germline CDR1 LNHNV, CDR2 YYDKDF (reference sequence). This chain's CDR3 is CATSRARNYEQYV. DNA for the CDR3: TGTGCCACCAGCAGAGCTCGCAACTACGAGCAGTACGTC.

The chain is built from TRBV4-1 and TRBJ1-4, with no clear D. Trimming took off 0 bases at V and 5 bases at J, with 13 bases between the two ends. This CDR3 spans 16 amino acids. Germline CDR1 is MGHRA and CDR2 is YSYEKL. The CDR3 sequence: CASSQEGGQSNEKLFF. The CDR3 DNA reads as TGCGCCAGCAGCCAAGAAGGAGGGCAGAGCAATGAAAAACTGTTTTTT.